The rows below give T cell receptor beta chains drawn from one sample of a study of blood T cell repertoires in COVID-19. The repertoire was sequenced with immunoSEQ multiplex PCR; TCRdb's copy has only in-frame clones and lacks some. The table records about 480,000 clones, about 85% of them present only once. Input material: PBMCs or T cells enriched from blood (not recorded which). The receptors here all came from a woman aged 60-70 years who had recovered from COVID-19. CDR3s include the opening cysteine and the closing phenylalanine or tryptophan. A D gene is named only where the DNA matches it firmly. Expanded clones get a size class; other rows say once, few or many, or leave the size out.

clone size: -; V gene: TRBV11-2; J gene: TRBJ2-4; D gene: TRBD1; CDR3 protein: CASSLEPGGHIQYF
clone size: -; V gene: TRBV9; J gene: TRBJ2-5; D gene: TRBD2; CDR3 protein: CASSVDAGGIQETQYF
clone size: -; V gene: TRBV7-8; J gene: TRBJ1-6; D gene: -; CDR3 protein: CASSQEVGVNSPLHF
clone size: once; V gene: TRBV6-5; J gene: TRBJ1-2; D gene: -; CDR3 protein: CASSYSSSEIYGYTF
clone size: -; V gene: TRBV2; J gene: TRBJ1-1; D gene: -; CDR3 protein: CASSAGSNTEAFF
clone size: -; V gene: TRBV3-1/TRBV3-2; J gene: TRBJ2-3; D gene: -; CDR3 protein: CASSQDMGGRTDTQYF
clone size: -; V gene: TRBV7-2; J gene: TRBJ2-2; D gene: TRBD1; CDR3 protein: CASSFWTGVPGELFF
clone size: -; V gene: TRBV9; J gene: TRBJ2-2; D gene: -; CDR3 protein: CASSARTVGELFF
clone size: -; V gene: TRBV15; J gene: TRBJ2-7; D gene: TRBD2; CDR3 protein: CATSRALAGTYEQYF
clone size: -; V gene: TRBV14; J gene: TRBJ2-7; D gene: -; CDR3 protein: CASSGGMGGQYF
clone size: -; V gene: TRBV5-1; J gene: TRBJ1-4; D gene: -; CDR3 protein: CASSSTAGLGGEKLFF
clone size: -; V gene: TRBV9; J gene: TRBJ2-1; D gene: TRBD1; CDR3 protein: CASSVAGGGLMSEQFF
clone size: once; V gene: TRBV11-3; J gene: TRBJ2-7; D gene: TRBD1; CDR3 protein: CASSRFPGQGPSSYEQYF
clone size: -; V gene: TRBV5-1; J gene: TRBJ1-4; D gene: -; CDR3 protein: CASSLQGSTNEKLFF
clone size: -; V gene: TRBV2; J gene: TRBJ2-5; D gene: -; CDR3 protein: CASGEEGVVETQYF
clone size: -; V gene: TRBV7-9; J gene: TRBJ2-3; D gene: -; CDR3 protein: CASSSGTLNSTDTQYF
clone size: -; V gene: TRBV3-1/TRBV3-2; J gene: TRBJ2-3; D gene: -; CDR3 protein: CASSQMRADTQYF
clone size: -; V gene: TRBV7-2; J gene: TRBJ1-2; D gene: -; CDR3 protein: CASSPSVLGAGYGYTF
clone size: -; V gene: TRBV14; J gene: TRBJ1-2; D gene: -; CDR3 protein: CASSQDYRIQGYTF
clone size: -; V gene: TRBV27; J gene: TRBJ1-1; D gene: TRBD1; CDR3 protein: CASSQTGARTEAFF
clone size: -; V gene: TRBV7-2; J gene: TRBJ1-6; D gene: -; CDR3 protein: CASSRMVGGGALHF
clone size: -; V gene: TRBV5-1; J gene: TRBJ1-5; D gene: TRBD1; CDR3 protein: CASSPFGATGSNQPQHF
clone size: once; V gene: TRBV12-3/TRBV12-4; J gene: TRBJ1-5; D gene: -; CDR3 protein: CASSLGVQPQHF
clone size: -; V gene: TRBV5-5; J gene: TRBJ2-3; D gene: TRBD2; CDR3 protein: CASSHGTSGGLDTQYF
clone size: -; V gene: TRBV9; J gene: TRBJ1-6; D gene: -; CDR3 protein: CASSVAINSPLHF
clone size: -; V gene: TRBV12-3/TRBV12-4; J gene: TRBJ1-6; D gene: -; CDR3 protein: CASSLKRHSPLHF
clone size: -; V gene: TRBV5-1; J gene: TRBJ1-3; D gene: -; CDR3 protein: CASSPRTGGSGNTIYF
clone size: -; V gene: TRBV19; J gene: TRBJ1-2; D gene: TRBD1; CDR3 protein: CASSMGWTGEINYGYTF
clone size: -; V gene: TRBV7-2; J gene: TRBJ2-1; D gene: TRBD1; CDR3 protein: CASSPTGGKVEQFF
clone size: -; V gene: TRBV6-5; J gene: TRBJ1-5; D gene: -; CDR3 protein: CASSYSGNHQPQHF
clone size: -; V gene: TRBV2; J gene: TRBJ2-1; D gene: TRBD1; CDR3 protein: CASSMGQGSYNEQFF
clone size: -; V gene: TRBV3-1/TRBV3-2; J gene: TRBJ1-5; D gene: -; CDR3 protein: CASSQEMGAGQPQHF
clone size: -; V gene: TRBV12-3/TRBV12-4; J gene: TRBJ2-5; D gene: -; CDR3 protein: CASSPRGQETQYF
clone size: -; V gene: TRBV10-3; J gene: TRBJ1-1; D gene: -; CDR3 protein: CAISEYPGDGTEAFF
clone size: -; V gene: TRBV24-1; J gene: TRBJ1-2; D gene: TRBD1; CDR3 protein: CATSQGAGGYTF
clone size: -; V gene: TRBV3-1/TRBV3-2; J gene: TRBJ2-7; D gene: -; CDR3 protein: CASSHLTAYEQYF
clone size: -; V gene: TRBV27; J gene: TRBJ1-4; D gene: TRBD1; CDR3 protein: CASSSIPGDRERVIF
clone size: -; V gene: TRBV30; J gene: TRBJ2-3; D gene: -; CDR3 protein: CASSGGGTDTQYF
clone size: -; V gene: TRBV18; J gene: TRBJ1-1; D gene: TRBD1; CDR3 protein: CASSQQGVNTEAFF
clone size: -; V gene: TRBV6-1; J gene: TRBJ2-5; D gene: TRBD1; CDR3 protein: CASSEVTGTGGLETQYF
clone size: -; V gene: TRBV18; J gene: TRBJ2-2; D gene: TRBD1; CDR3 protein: CASSGQGPQTGELFF
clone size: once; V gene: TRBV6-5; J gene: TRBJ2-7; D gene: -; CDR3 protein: CASSSLADYEAQYF
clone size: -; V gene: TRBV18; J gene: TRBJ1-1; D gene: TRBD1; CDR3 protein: CASSPRFGTESSEAFF
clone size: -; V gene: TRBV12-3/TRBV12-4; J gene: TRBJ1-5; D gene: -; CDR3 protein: CASSFGVGQPQHF
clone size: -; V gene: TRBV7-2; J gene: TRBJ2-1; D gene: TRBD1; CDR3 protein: CASSDRDKTRFF
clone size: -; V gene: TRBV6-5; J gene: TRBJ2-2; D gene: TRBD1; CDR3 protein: CASRRQTGEAGELFF
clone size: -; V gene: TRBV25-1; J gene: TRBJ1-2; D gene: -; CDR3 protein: CASSREGGNNYGYTF
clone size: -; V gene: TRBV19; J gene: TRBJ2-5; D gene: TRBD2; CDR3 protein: CASSGGSRTQYF
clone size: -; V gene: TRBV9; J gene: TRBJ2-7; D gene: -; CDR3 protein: CASSVSPRTATYEQYF
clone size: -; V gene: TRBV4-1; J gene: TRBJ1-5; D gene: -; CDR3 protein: CASSQGQLGQPQHF
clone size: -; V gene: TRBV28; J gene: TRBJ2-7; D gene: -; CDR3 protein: CASSSPGTLSSYEQYF
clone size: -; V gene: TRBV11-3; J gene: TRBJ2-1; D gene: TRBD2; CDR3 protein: CASASGTSGGAAEQFF
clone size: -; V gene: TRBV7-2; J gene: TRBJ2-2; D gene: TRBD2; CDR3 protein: CASRPASGGYTGELFF
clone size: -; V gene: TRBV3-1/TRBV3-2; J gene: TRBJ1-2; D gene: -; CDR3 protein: CASSQQAPGNYGYTF
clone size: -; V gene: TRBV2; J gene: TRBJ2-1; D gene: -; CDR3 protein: CASSLQGSSYNEQFF
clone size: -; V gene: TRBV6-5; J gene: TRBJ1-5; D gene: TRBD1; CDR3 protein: CASSPTGQVNQPQHF
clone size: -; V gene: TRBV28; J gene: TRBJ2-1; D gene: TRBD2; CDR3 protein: CASSSGGGNEQFF
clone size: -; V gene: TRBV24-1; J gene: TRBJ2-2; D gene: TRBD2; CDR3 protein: CATRPGGGNTGELFF
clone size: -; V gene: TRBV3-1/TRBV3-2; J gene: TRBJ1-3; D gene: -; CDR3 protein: CASSQGAGGNTIYF
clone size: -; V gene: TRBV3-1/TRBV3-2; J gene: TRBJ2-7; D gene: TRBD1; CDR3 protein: CASSQGTGVEQYF